The 27 T cell receptor beta chains below come from one sample, sequenced in a study of response to subunit inactivated influenza vaccine. From the RT-PCR reads, TCRdb called clonotypes with MiXCR, one entry per CDR3 protein. The profile shows some 500,000 distinct CDR3 sequences, under 15% of them singletons. This material consisted of PBMCs from blood, taken 45 days after vaccination. The receptor set was obtained from a man aged 50-59 years who received an inactivated influenza vaccine.

This clonotype turned up a few times. The chain recombines TRBV6-1 with TRBJ2-2, with 7 bases lining up with TRBD1. CDR1 and CDR2 from the germline V gene are MNHNS and SASEGT. The CDR3 sequence is 15 residues long. After removal of 4 bases from V and 5 bases from J, the junction contained 7 bases not matched to a gene. The CDR3 nucleotides read TGTGCCAGCAGTGCGGGTCAGGGGGTAACCGGGGAGCTGTTTTTT. This translates into CASSAGQGVTGELFF.

This clonotype has only a few counts. The chain uses TRBV24-1 and TRBJ2-3, with D unclear. V lost 4 bases, J lost 1 base, and 11 bases lay in between. The germline CDR1 and CDR2 sequences are KGHDR and SFDVKD. This CDR3 has 15 residues. CDR3 nucleotides: TGTGCCACCAGTGAAGGGCAGAGACGCACAGATACGCAGTATTTT. It encodes CATSEGQRRTDTQYF.

This clonotype was counted a few times. This chain connects TRBV10-3 to TRBJ2-3; D gene uncertain. The V end lost 3 bases, the J end lost 5 bases, and 6 bases lay between the germline ends. The CDR3 loop spans 12 amino acids. Germline CDR1 is ENHRY and CDR2 is SYGVKD. CDR3 coding DNA: TGTGCCATCAGTGAAAGGCGAGATACGCAGTATTTT. Protein: CAISERRDTQYF.

The chain uses TRBV20-1 and TRBJ1-5; D may be TRBD1 (6 bases). The CDR3 totals 15 residues. Germline V gene sequence: CDR1 DFQATT, CDR2 SNEGSKA (reference sequence). Trimming removed 6 bases from V and 6 bases from J, with 21 bases in between. CDR3 sequence (DNA): TGCAGTGCGTCAAACTCCGGGACAAGGGGTCAGCCCCAGCATTTT. This sequence encodes CSASNSGTRGQPQHF.

The table lists this clonotype with a few counts. The chain uses TRBV6-6 and TRBJ2-7, with a weak D call TRBD2 (6 bases). Germline V gene sequence: CDR1 MNHNY, CDR2 SVGAGI (reference sequence). The CDR3 has 13 residues. The V and J ends lost 5 bases and 4 bases respectively, with 12 bases between them. The CDR3 sequence is CASSAGLHYEQYF. For the CDR3, the DNA is TGTGCCAGCAGTGCGGGACTTCATTACGAGCAGTACTTC.

The rearrangement links TRBV11-1 to TRBJ2-7; 7 bases are shared with TRBD1. The trim removed 4 bases at V and 3 bases at J, leaving 9 bases unmatched. Per the germline V gene, CDR1 is SGHAT and CDR2 is FQDESV (reference sequence). CDR3 length: 15 residues. The DNA for the CDR3 is TGTGCCAGCAGCTACTACGGGACAGAAGTCTACGAGCAGTACTTC. Translation gives CASSYYGTEVYEQYF.

This clonotype appeared a few times. For the CDR3, the DNA is TGCGCCAGCAGCCCAGACAGGGCTGGCGGGGAGCTGTTTTTT. Its protein is CASSPDRAGGELFF. The chain has TRBV5-1 and TRBJ2-2, with 7 nucleotides matching TRBD1. From germline, CDR1 is SGHRS and CDR2 YFSETQ. With 4 bases clipped from V and 7 bases from J, the junction kept 7 bases outside the gene matches. The CDR3 has 14 amino acids.

This sequence joins TRBV18 and TRBJ2-5; the D gene is possibly TRBD1 (6 bases). The CDR3 extends over 14 amino acids. V gave up 6 bases and J gave up 4 bases, with 15 bases separating them. The germline V gene encodes CDR1 KGHSH and CDR2 LQKENI. This chain's CDR3 is CASSITRGRETQYF. The CDR3 nucleotides are TGTGCCAGCTCCATAACCAGGGGACGAGAGACCCAGTACTTC.

This clonotype was observed a few times. The chain uses TRBV14 and TRBJ1-2; 7 positions match TRBD1. V dropped 0 bases and J dropped 8; count of bases not matched to a gene: 9. The CDR3 has 15 amino acids. Germline V lookup: CDR1 SGHDN, CDR2 FVKESK. CDR3: CASSQEAGGRRGYTF. CDR3 DNA: TGTGCCAGCAGCCAAGAGGCAGGGGGGAGAAGAGGCTACACCTTC.

This clonotype occurred a few times. The rearrangement joins TRBV15 to TRBJ1-2; D might be TRBD1 (5 bases). Germline assignment: CDR1 LNHNV and CDR2 YYDKDF (reference sequence). The CDR3 spans 16 residues. Trimming took off 1 base at V and 0 bases at J, with 12 bases between the two ends. The CDR3 DNA sequence: TGTGCCACCAGCAGAGGCCCTACAGGACCTAACTATGGCTACACCTTC. Protein sequence: CATSRGPTGPNYGYTF.

The chain has TRBV7-9 and TRBJ2-5; perhaps TRBD1 as D (6 bases). Germline lookup yields CDR1 SEHNR and CDR2 FQNEAQ (reference sequence). The CDR3 runs 16 residues. Trimming stripped 6 bases from V and 0 bases from J, with 17 bases between. CDR3 region: CASSRTGSWYQETQYF. CDR3 DNA: TGTGCCAGCAGTCGAACAGGGAGTTGGTACCAAGAGACCCAGTACTTC.

The rearrangement links TRBV11-1 to TRBJ1-1; D unresolved. Looked up from germline, CDR1 is SGHAT and CDR2 is FQDESV (reference sequence). V lost 4 bases, J lost 4 bases, and 28 bases lay in between. This CDR3 region has 19 residues. The CDR3 DNA sequence: TGTGCCAGCAGCTATAGCCTGCCAGACGGCAAAAGGAGCTCCACTGAAGCTTTCTTT. Translation gives CASSYSLPDGKRSSTEAFF.

The V and J genes are TRBV7-6 and TRBJ1-4; 8 positions match TRBD1. There are 14 residues in the CDR3. The germline gives CDR1 SGHVS, CDR2 FNYEAQ. The V gene end was trimmed by 3 bases and the J gene end by 8 bases; junction bases not matched to a gene: 5. Here the CDR3 reads CASSFPGGFEKLFF. DNA of the CDR3: TGTGCCAGCAGCTTCCCAGGGGGCTTCGAAAAACTGTTTTTT.

This clonotype was recorded a few times. DNA of the CDR3: TGTGCCAGCCGGAGACTAGCCCCCCGCACAGATACGCAGTATTTT. Amino acids: CASRRLAPRTDTQYF. The rearrangement uses TRBV27 and TRBJ2-3; 7 bases line up with TRBD2. The CDR3 is 15 amino acids. The germline CDR1 and CDR2 sequences are MNHEY and SMNVEV (reference sequence). Losses at the gene ends were 8 bases for V and 1 base for J; bases not matched to a gene: 9.

The chain joins TRBV3-1 to TRBJ2-2; 14 nucleotides agree with TRBD2. Germline trimming cut 4 bases from V and 6 bases from J; bases unmatched to any gene: 1. The CDR3 has 15 amino acids. Germline V lookup: CDR1 LGHDT, CDR2 YNNKEL (reference sequence). DNA for the CDR3: TGTGCCAGCAGCCCGACTAGCGGGAGGGCCGGGGAGCTGTTTTTT. Translation: CASSPTSGRAGELFF.

CDR3 sequence reads: CASSLGPGLPTDTQYF. The CDR3 region has the DNA TGTGCCAGCAGCTTAGGCCCGGGACTACCGACAGATACGCAGTATTTT. The chain employs TRBV7-2 and TRBJ2-3, with 7 bases lining up with TRBD2. The ends lost 1 base at V and 3 bases at J; junction bases unmatched: 7. Looked up from germline, CDR1 is SGHTA and CDR2 is FQGNSA. This CDR3 spans 16 amino acids.

This clonotype was seen a handful of times. This sequence joins TRBV5-6 and TRBJ1-1; no reliable D call. The V and J ends lost 2 bases and 5 bases respectively, with 13 bases between them. Germline lookup yields CDR1 SGHDT and CDR2 YYEEEE. The CDR3 covers 14 residues. The CDR3 spells CASSFTSRKTEAFF. The CDR3 DNA follows: TGTGCCAGCAGCTTTACCTCAAGGAAGACTGAAGCTTTCTTT. The variable domain in full, with the rest retrieved from reference TRBV5-6 and TRBJ1-1, is DAGVTQSPTHLIKTRGQQVTLRCSPKSGHDTVSWYQQALGQGPQFIFQYYEEEERQRGNFPDRFSGHQFPNYSSELNVNALLLGDSALYLCASSFTSRKTEAFFGQGTRLTVV.

This clonotype was seen many times. The chain links TRBV6-5 to TRBJ1-4, with a possible D match to TRBD1 (6 bases). The CDR3 is 12 residues long. Trimming stripped 7 bases from V and 15 bases from J, with 18 bases between. Germline CDR1 and CDR2: MNHEY and SVGAGI. This chain's CDR3 is CASMGGPGVMFF. The CDR3 DNA sequence: TGTGCCAGCATGGGGGGGCCAGGGGTGATGTTTTTT.

The gene calls are TRBV5-1 and TRBJ1-1; TRBD1 is a possible D gene (6 bases). CDR3 length: 14 amino acids. Germline assignment: CDR1 SGHRS and CDR2 YFSETQ. Between the trimmed V and J ends, which lost 4 bases and 7 bases, there was a span of 17 bases. The CDR3 reads CASSHEIRGSEAFF. The DNA of the CDR3 is TGCGCCAGCAGCCATGAAATCAGGGGAAGTGAAGCTTTCTTT.

The V and J genes are TRBV20-1 and TRBJ1-2; no firm D call. Trimming took off 3 bases at V and 4 bases at J, with 12 bases between the two ends. This CDR3 spans 13 amino acids. CDR1 DFQATT and CDR2 SNEGSKA come from the germline V gene (reference sequence). Here the CDR3 reads CSARGSETYGYTF. The CDR3 DNA follows: TGCAGTGCTAGGGGTTCAGAGACCTATGGCTACACCTTC.

For the CDR3, the DNA is TGTGCCAGCAGCAGGACAGGGTCTAGCAATCAGCCCCAGCATTTT. It codes for CASSRTGSSNQPQHF. The rearrangement uses TRBV5-5 and TRBJ1-5; 8 bases map to TRBD1. The CDR3 spans 15 residues. V shed 4 bases, J shed 0 bases, and the junction held 3 bases outside the gene matches. CDR1 is SGHKS, CDR2 YYEKEE, per germline (reference sequence).

The rearrangement uses TRBV5-1 and TRBJ2-5; 7 positions agree with TRBD1. Germline CDR1 is SGHRS and CDR2 is YFSETQ. The CDR3 has 14 residues. J lost 6 bases, V lost 3 bases, and 8 bases had no gene match. This CDR3 is CASSWVARGKTQYF. The DNA for the CDR3 is TGCGCCAGCAGCTGGGTTGCCAGGGGGAAGACCCAGTACTTC.

This clonotype was detected a few times. The J gene is TRBJ2-7, the V gene TRBV7-2; D ambiguous. Germline-derived CDR1 and CDR2 are SGHTA and FQGNSA. This CDR3 is 15 amino acids long. The V end lost 1 base, the J end lost 0 bases, and 10 bases lay between the germline ends. CDR3 residues: CASSLDVTVSYEQYF. The CDR3 nucleotides read TGTGCCAGCAGCTTAGACGTGACGGTCTCCTACGAGCAGTACTTC.

This chain uses TRBV24-1 with TRBJ1-2; D remains ambiguous. Looked up from germline, CDR1 is KGHDR and CDR2 is SFDVKD. This CDR3 is built from 14 residues. V was pared by 3 bases and J by 0 bases, with 7 bases between. For the CDR3, the DNA is TGTGCCACCAGTGATGGGGTCTCTAACTATGGCTACACCTTC. Its protein is CATSDGVSNYGYTF.

This clonotype was picked up a small number of times. The chain employs TRBV5-1 and TRBJ1-1; TRBD1 matches 8 bases. The CDR3 has 14 amino acids. CDR1 is SGHRS, CDR2 YFSETQ, per germline. V lost 3 bases, J lost 5 bases, and 6 bases stayed unmatched. CDR3 sequence (DNA): TGCGCCAGCAGCTCAGGAACAGGGGGGACTGAAGCTTTCTTT. The encoded protein is CASSSGTGGTEAFF.

This clonotype appeared a few times. The V gene is TRBV7-6, the J gene TRBJ2-7; 11 bases align to TRBD2. CDR1 and CDR2 from the germline V gene are SGHVS and FNYEAQ. This CDR3 is built from 16 residues. V lost 0 bases, J lost 2 bases, and 3 bases stayed unmatched. In DNA, the CDR3 is TGTGCCAGCAGCTTAGCGCCGGGACTAGCGGCCTACGAGCAGTACTTC. Its translation: CASSLAPGLAAYEQYF.

This clonotype was found a few times. The chain employs TRBV10-2 and TRBJ2-2, with D perhaps given as TRBD1 or TRBD2 (5 bases each). Trimming stripped 2 bases from V and 1 base from J, with 11 bases between. The CDR3 extends over 16 amino acids. Germline CDR1 and CDR2: WSHSY and SAAADI. CDR3 amino acids: CASSERDLWNTGELFF. DNA of the CDR3: TGCGCCAGCAGTGAGAGGGACCTTTGGAACACCGGGGAGCTGTTTTTT.